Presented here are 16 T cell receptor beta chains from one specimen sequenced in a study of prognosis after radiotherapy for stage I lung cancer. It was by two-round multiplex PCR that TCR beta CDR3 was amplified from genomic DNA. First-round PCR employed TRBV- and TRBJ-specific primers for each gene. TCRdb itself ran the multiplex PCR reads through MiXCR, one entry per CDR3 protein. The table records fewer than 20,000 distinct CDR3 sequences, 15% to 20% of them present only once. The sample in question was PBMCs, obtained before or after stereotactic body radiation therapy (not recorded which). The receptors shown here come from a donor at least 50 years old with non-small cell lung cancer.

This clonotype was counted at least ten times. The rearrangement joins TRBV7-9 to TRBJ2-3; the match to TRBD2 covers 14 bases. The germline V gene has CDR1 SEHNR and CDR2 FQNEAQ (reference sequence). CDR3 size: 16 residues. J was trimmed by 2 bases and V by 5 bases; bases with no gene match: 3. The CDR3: CASSKGLAGVTDTQYF. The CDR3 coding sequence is TGTGCCAGCAGCAAGGGACTAGCGGGGGTCACAGATACGCAGTATTTT.

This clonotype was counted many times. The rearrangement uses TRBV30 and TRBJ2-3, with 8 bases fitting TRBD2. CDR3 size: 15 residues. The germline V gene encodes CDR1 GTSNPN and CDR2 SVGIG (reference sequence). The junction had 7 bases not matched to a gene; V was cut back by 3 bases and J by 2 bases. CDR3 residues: CAWSVGGLDTDTQYF. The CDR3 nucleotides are TGTGCCTGGAGCGTAGGGGGACTAGACACAGATACGCAGTATTTT.

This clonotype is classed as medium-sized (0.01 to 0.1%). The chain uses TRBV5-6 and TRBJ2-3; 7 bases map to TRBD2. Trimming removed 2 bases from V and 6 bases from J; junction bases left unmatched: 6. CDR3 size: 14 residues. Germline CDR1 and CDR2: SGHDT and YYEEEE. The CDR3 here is CASSLLAPGDTQYF. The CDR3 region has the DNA TGTGCCAGCAGCTTACTAGCGCCGGGGGATACGCAGTATTTT. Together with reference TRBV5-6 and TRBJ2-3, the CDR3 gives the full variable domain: DAGVTQSPTHLIKTRGQQVTLRCSPKSGHDTVSWYQQALGQGPQFIFQYYEEEERQRGNFPDRFSGHQFPNYSSELNVNALLLGDSALYLCASSLLAPGDTQYFGPGTRLTVL.

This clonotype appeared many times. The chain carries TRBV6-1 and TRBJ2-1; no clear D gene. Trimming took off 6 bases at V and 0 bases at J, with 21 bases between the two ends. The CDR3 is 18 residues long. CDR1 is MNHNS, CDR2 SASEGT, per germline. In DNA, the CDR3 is TGTGCCAGCAGCCCGTATCCGAGGCTTAACAGCTCCTACAATGAGCAGTTCTTC. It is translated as CASSPYPRLNSSYNEQFF.

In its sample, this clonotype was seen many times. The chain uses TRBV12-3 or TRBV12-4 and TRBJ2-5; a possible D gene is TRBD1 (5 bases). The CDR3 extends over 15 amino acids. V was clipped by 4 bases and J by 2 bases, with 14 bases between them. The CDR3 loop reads CASSSYTGTQETQYF. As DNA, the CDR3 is TGTGCCAGCAGTTCGTACACAGGAACTCAAGAGACCCAGTACTTC.

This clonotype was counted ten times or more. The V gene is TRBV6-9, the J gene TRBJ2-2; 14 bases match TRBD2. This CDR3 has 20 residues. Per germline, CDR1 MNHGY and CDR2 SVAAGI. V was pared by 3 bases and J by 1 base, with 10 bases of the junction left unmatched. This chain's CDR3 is CASSYPSTSGRVRNTGELFF. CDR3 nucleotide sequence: TGTGCCAGCAGTTACCCATCGACTAGCGGGAGGGTCCGGAACACCGGGGAGCTGTTTTTT.

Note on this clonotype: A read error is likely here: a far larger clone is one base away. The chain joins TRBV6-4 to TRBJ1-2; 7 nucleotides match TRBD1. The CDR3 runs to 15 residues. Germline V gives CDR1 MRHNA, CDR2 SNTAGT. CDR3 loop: CTGRTDRETNYGYTF. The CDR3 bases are TGTACCGGACGTACCGACAGGGAGACTAACTATGGCTACACCTTC.

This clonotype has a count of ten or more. DNA for the CDR3: TGTGCCAGCAGCGTTGACGGGAGGGACAATGAGCAGTTCTTC. Its protein is CASSVDGRDNEQFF. The genes are TRBV9 and TRBJ2-1; 8 bases line up with TRBD2. Germline V gives CDR1 SGDLS, CDR2 YYNGEE. This CDR3 has 14 amino acids. J lost 5 bases, V lost 2 bases, and 3 bases had no gene match.

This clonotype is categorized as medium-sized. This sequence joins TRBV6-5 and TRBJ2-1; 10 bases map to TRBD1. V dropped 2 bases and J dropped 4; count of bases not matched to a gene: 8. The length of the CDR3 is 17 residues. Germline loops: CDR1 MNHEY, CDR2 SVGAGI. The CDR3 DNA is TGTGCCAGCAGTTACGGACAGGGGGTAACGCGGTACAATGAGCAGTTCTTC. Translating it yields CASSYGQGVTRYNEQFF.

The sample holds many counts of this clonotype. The CDR3 sequence is CASSSEGNTGELFF. The CDR3 DNA follows: TGTGCCAGCAGCTCCGAGGGGAACACCGGGGAGCTGTTTTTT. The chain uses TRBV3-1 and TRBJ2-2, with D possibly matching TRBD2 (5 bases). The CDR3 spans 14 residues. Trimming left V 5 bases short and J 1 base short, with 8 bases between. Germline assignment: CDR1 LGHDT and CDR2 YNNKEL (reference sequence).

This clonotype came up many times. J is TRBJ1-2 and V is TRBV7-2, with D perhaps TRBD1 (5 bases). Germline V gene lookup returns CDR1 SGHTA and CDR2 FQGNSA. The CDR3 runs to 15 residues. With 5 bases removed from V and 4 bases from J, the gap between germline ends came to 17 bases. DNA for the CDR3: TGTGCCAGCAGCGGGAAAACTGGGACCGGCTATGGCTACACCTTC. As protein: CASSGKTGTGYGYTF.

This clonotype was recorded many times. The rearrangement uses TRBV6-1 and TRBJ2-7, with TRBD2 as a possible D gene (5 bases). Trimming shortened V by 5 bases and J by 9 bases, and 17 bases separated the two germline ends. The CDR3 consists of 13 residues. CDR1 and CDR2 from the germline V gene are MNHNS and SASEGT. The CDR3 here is CASSREFGRRQYV. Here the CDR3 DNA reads TGTGCCAGCAGTAGGGAGTTCGGCCGCAGGCAGTACGTC.

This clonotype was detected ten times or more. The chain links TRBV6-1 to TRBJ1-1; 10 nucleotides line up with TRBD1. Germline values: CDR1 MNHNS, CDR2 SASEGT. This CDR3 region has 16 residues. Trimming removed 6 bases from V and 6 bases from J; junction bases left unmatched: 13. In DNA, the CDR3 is TGTGCCAGCAGCCCCCCTGAGGGACAGGGGTCCGCTGAAGCTTTCTTT. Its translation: CASSPPEGQGSAEAFF.

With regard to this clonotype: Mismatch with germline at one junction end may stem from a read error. Written as DNA, the CDR3 is TGTGCCGGCAGCACCCGACGTACCTACAATGAGCAGCTCTTC. Amino acid sequence: CAGSTRRTYNEQLF. The chain is built from TRBV27 and TRBJ2-1, with no clear D. The germline V gene encodes CDR1 MNHEY and CDR2 SMNVEV (reference sequence). The CDR3 covers 14 residues.

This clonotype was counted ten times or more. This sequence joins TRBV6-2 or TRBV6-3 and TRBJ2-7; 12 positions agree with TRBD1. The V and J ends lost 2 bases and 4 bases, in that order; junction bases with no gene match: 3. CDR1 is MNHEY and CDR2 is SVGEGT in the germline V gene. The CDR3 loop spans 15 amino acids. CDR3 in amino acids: CASSYGTGGAYEQYF. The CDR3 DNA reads TGTGCCAGCAGTTACGGGACAGGGGGCGCGTACGAGCAGTACTTC.

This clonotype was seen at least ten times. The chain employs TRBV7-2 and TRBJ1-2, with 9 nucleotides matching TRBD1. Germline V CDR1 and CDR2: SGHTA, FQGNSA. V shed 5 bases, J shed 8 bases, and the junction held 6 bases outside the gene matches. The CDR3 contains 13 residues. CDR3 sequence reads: CASSIQGAEGYTF. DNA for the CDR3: TGTGCCAGCAGCATACAGGGGGCGGAGGGCTACACCTTC.